This T cell receptor (beta chain) was recovered during a study of T cell responses to AZD1222 COVID-19 vaccine. A word on this clone: Antigen unknown.

This CDR3 is 13 amino acids long. Germline CDR1 and CDR2: GTSNPN and SVGIG (reference sequence). Germline trimming cut 8 bases from V and 8 bases from J; bases unmatched to any gene: 10. General observations from the study: Spike-wide coverage was observed for vaccine-associated CD4 TCRs, with dominant responses at 160-218 and 743-854. Increases in Spike-specific TCR breadth and depth were seen after two AZD1222 doses. Baseline testing showed seropositivity in only five or six AZD1222 recipients.

Method: immunoSEQ multiplex PCR; TCRdb's copy keeps in-frame clones and lacks some. The repertoire has about 160,000 clones, about 91% of them found once; the top ten carry roughly 4.3%. The TCR was taken from an adult in good health. J is TRBJ1-4 and V is TRBV30; TRBD1 matches at 8 bases. Sequenced here: peripheral blood, sampled on day 0 of MenACWY control vaccination. CDR3 region: CAAIRGRSEKLFF. In nucleotides, the CDR3 is TGTGCCGCGATCAGGGGGCGAAGCGAAAAACTGTTTTTT. Drawing the rest from reference TRBV30 and TRBJ1-4, the complete variable domain is SQTIHQWPATLVQPVGSPLSLECTVEGTSNPNLYWYRQAAGRGLQLLFYSVGIGQISSEVPQNLSASRPQDRQFILSSKKLLLSDSGFYLCAAIRGRSEKLFFGSGTQLSVL.